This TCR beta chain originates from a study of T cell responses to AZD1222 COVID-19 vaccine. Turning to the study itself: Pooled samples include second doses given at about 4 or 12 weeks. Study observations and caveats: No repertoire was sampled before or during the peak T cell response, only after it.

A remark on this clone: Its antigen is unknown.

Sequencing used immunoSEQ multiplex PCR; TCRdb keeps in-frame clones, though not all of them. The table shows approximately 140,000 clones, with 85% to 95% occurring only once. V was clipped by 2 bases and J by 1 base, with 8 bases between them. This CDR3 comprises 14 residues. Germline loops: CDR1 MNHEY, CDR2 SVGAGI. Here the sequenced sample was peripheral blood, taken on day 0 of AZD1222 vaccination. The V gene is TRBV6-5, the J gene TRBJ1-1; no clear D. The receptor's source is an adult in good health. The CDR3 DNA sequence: TGTGCCAGCAGTTACCAGACCCCGAACACTGAAGCTTTCTTT. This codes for CASSYQTPNTEAFF.